This is a list of T cell receptor beta chains from one sample in a study of blood T cell repertoires in COVID-19. Only in-frame clones appear in the TCRdb table, and some are missing; sequencing was by immunoSEQ multiplex PCR. The sample includes about 180,000 clones, about nine tenths of them seen just once. Source material: peripheral blood. These receptors were obtained from a man between 65 and 80 years old with active or convalescent COVID-19. Both conserved end residues are part of each CDR3.

CDR3 protein: CASSPSRLANPPYEQYF
J gene: TRBJ2-7
V gene: TRBV6-6

CDR3 protein: CASSLVTGELFF
J gene: TRBJ2-2
V gene: TRBV27

CDR3 protein: CASQTGKTNYNEQFF
J gene: TRBJ2-1
V gene: TRBV19

CDR3 protein: CASSYHGGQENTEAFF
J gene: TRBJ1-1
V gene: TRBV18

CDR3 protein: CASSPVGTSGYNEQFF
J gene: TRBJ2-1
V gene: TRBV7-2

CDR3 protein: CASSEDRGDSSSSAFF
J gene: TRBJ1-1
V gene: TRBV2

CDR3 protein: CASSPQAHKIQETQYF
J gene: TRBJ2-5
V gene: TRBV9

CDR3 protein: CSVGGTGGTFNEKLFF
J gene: TRBJ1-4
V gene: TRBV29-1

CDR3 protein: CASSLPPAGGGEAFF
J gene: TRBJ1-1
V gene: TRBV5-1

CDR3 protein: CATSREGTSVEGDTQYF
J gene: TRBJ2-3
V gene: TRBV15

CDR3 protein: CASSFLGTGGHYEQYF
J gene: TRBJ2-7
V gene: TRBV28

CDR3 protein: CASSQSRDSGANVLTF
J gene: TRBJ2-6
V gene: TRBV23-1

CDR3 protein: CAWSRGGLTRHEQYF
J gene: TRBJ2-7
V gene: TRBV30

CDR3 protein: CASSVEGRGETQYF
J gene: TRBJ2-5
V gene: TRBV9

CDR3 protein: CASSLAREADTQYF
J gene: TRBJ2-3
V gene: TRBV7-2

CDR3 protein: CASSRDNYEQYF
J gene: TRBJ2-7
V gene: TRBV6-2/TRBV6-3

CDR3 protein: CASSGIGGGQGQPQHF
J gene: TRBJ1-5
V gene: TRBV2

CDR3 protein: CASSPGQGTYNEQFF
J gene: TRBJ2-1
V gene: TRBV7-2

CDR3 protein: CSASSPPGQGHQPQHF
J gene: TRBJ1-5
V gene: TRBV20-1

CDR3 protein: CASKVGSTDTQYF
J gene: TRBJ2-3
V gene: TRBV5-1

CDR3 protein: CASSRGTATEAFF
J gene: TRBJ1-1
V gene: TRBV5-8

CDR3 protein: CASSATTGNTDTQYF
J gene: TRBJ2-3
V gene: TRBV18

CDR3 protein: CASSYPQGGDEKLFF
J gene: TRBJ1-4
V gene: TRBV6-6

CDR3 protein: CASSHDTGKETQYF
J gene: TRBJ2-5
V gene: TRBV3-1/TRBV3-2

CDR3 protein: CASSLGLAGSSGVLETQYF
J gene: TRBJ2-5
V gene: TRBV5-1

CDR3 protein: CASSVRLAGDTDTQYF
J gene: TRBJ2-3
V gene: TRBV9

CDR3 protein: CASSLSRTEAFF
J gene: TRBJ1-1
V gene: TRBV12-3/TRBV12-4

CDR3 protein: CASSRGKQPQHF
J gene: TRBJ1-5
V gene: TRBV28

CDR3 protein: CASSRGQAKTYEQYF
J gene: TRBJ2-7
V gene: TRBV11-3

CDR3 protein: CASSQTGRNTGELFF
J gene: TRBJ2-2
V gene: TRBV4-1

CDR3 protein: CASSPIRQGARQPQHF
J gene: TRBJ1-5
V gene: TRBV18

CDR3 protein: CAWSVAGFSNQPQHF
J gene: TRBJ1-5
V gene: TRBV30

CDR3 protein: CASSQGIPGSTSGRAYNEQFF
J gene: TRBJ2-1
V gene: TRBV4-1

CDR3 protein: CSVEDLKQGHYNEQFF
J gene: TRBJ2-1
V gene: TRBV29-1

CDR3 protein: CAWNLGTGTFF
J gene: TRBJ1-1
V gene: TRBV30

CDR3 protein: CASSETWTGVNYGYTF
J gene: TRBJ1-2
V gene: TRBV6-1

CDR3 protein: CASRGQNTEAFF
J gene: TRBJ1-1
V gene: TRBV10-1

CDR3 protein: CASSLIGLVNEKLFF
J gene: TRBJ1-4
V gene: TRBV27

CDR3 protein: CASSLRGQGNGYTF
J gene: TRBJ1-2
V gene: TRBV7-2

CDR3 protein: CASSLMGGKVGEQFF
J gene: TRBJ2-1
V gene: TRBV7-3

CDR3 protein: CASSHYARDRVMSNYGYTF
J gene: TRBJ1-2
V gene: TRBV23-1

CDR3 protein: CSVENNNEQFF
J gene: TRBJ2-1
V gene: TRBV29-1

CDR3 protein: CASSSRPGSYYGYTF
J gene: TRBJ1-2
V gene: TRBV6-5

CDR3 protein: CASIDRQGMNEQFF
J gene: TRBJ2-1
V gene: TRBV2

CDR3 protein: CASSLQVNTEAFF
J gene: TRBJ1-1
V gene: TRBV12-3/TRBV12-4

CDR3 protein: CASSPGQGTEAFF
J gene: TRBJ1-1
V gene: TRBV18

CDR3 protein: CATSRGQGSNEKLFF
J gene: TRBJ1-4
V gene: TRBV15

CDR3 protein: CASSPGTGGREKLFF
J gene: TRBJ1-4
V gene: TRBV18

CDR3 protein: CASSFDSGGATGELFF
J gene: TRBJ2-2
V gene: TRBV5-1

CDR3 protein: CASSDSGGYNEQFF
J gene: TRBJ2-1
V gene: TRBV9

CDR3 protein: CASSLSSGRDTQYF
J gene: TRBJ2-3
V gene: TRBV27

CDR3 protein: CASSVPRTGGNTGELFF
J gene: TRBJ2-2
V gene: TRBV9

CDR3 protein: CASSLFTSGRGETQYF
J gene: TRBJ2-5
V gene: TRBV5-1

CDR3 protein: CASSPAKGQGATYGYTF
J gene: TRBJ1-2
V gene: TRBV4-1

CDR3 protein: CAISGTGAGNEQFF
J gene: TRBJ2-1
V gene: TRBV10-3

CDR3 protein: CASTSTQYF
J gene: TRBJ2-3
V gene: TRBV3-1/TRBV3-2

CDR3 protein: CASSLGGTGNSPLHF
J gene: TRBJ1-6
V gene: TRBV7-6

CDR3 protein: CASSPTQALGEQYF
J gene: TRBJ2-7
V gene: TRBV4-3

CDR3 protein: CASSAVTGGGTEAFF
J gene: TRBJ1-1
V gene: TRBV27